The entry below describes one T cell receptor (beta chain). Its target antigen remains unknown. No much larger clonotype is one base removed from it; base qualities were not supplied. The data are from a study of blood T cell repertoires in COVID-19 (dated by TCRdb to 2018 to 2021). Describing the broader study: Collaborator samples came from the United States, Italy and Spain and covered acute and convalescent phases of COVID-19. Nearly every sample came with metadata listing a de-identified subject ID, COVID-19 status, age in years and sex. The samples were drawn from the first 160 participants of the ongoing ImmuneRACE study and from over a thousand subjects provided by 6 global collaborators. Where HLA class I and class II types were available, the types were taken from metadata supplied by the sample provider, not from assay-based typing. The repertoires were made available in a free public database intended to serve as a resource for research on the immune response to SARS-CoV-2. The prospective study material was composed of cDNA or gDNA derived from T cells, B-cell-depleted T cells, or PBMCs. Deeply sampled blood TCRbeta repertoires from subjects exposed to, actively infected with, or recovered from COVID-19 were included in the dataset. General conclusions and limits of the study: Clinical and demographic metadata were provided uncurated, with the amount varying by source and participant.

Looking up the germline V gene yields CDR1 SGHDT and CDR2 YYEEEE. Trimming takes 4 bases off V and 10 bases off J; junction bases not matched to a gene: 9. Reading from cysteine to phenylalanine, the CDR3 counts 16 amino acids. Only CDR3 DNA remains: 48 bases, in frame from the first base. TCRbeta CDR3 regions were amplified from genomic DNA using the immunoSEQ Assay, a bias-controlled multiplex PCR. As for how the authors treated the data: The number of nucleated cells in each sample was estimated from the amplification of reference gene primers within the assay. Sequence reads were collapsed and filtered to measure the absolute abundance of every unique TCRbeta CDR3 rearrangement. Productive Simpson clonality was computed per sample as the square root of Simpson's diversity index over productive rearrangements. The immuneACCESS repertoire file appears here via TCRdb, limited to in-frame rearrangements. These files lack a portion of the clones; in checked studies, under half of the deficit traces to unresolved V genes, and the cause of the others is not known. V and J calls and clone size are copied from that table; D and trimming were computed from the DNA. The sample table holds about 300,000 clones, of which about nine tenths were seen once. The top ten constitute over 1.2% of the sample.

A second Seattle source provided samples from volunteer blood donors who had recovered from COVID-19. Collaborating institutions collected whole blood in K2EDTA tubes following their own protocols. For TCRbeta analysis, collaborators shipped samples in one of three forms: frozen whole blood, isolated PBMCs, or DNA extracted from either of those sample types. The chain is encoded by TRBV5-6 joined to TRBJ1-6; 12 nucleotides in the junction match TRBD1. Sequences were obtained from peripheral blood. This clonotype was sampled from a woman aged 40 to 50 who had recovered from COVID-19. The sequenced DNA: TGTGCCAGCAGCACCCGGGACAGGGGGCGCAGGTCACCCCTCCACTTT. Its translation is CASSTRDRGRRSPLHF.